This TCR beta chain comes out of a study of control samples from healthy donors and cancer patients. This CDR3 contains 16 residues. Looked up from germline, CDR1 is MNHEY and CDR2 is SMNVEV (reference sequence). Trimming left V 6 bases short and J 0 bases short, with 17 bases between. Profiled with immunoSEQ multiplex PCR; TCRdb holds only in-frame clones, not every one. The table includes tens of thousands of clones, approximately 90% detected once. This clone was recorded only once. The sequenced material came from blood. This chain links TRBV27 with TRBJ1-1, with no clear D. This TCR was recovered from a woman in her twenties or thirties in good health. In nucleotides, the CDR3 is TGTGCCAGCAGCTATATGAAGACTGTTATGAACACTGAAGCTTTCTTT. This gives the protein CASSYMKTVMNTEAFF.